Below are 22 T cell receptor beta chains sequenced from a single sample in a study of technical replicates of blood from several donors. Clones were read by immunoSEQ multiplex PCR, and TCRdb kept only the in-frame ones, dropping some. The top ten hold 11% of the sample, which has approximately 13,000 clones, approximately 86% seen once. Sequences were obtained from PBMCs. The receptors were gathered from a human donor in good health.

The chain joins TRBV18 to TRBJ2-7; 12 bases align to TRBD1. V lost 2 bases, J lost 4 bases, and 3 bases stayed unmatched. Germline V gene sequence: CDR1 KGHSH, CDR2 LQKENI. CDR3 length: 15 residues. The CDR3 nucleotides read TGTGCCAGCTCACCAGGGACAGGGGGCAGATACGAGCAGTACTTC. It codes for CASSPGTGGRYEQYF.

V usage is TRBV5-6 and J usage is TRBJ1-4, with D possibly matching TRBD1 (5 bases). Between the trimmed V and J ends, which lost 4 bases and 8 bases, there was a span of 15 bases. The CDR3 has 14 amino acids. In germline, CDR1 is SGHDT, CDR2 YYEEEE. CDR3: CASSRVGGYEKLFF. Written as DNA, the CDR3 is TGTGCCAGCAGCCGTGTGGGGGGTTACGAAAAACTGTTTTTT.

This clone was found a few times. The chain links TRBV7-6 to TRBJ2-5, with a tentative D call TRBD2 (7 bases). The CDR3 has 15 amino acids. V was cut by 1 base and J by 5 bases, with 14 bases left in between. Germline V lookup: CDR1 SGHVS, CDR2 FNYEAQ. For the CDR3, the DNA is TGTGCCAGCAGCTTAGAGGGGGGGCGCGATGAGACCCAGTACTTC. It encodes CASSLEGGRDETQYF.

The V call is TRBV25-1, the J call TRBJ2-7; 11 nucleotides agree with TRBD1. The CDR3 runs 16 residues. Germline assignment: CDR1 MGHDK and CDR2 SYGVNS. Trimming took 1 base from V and 0 from J; bases not matched to a gene: 2. The CDR3 here is CASSELGTGGSYEQYF. CDR3 coding DNA: TGTGCCAGCAGTGAATTGGGGACAGGGGGCTCCTACGAGCAGTACTTC.

CDR3 sequence reads: CASSLEGGSYEQYF. In DNA, the CDR3 is TGTGCCAGCAGCTTGGAGGGGGGGTCCTACGAGCAGTACTTC. The V and J genes are TRBV7-3 and TRBJ2-7, with D maybe TRBD2 (7 bases). The germline V and J ends were trimmed by 3 bases and 1 base, with 10 bases remaining between them. The CDR3 is made up of 14 amino acids. Germline values: CDR1 SGHTA, CDR2 FQGTGA.

The chain recombines TRBV5-6 with TRBJ2-7; TRBD2 is a possible D gene (6 bases). The CDR3 covers 13 residues. V lost 0 bases and J lost 6, with 10 bases in between. Germline V gene data show CDR1 as SGHDT and CDR2 as YYEEEE. This chain's CDR3 is CASSLEKGLEQYF. The DNA of the CDR3 is TGTGCCAGCAGCTTGGAGAAGGGACTCGAGCAGTACTTC.

CDR3 in amino acids: CASSPGTGLETQYF. The CDR3 nucleotides are TGCGCCAGCAGCCCAGGGACAGGGCTGGAGACCCAGTACTTC. The chain combines TRBV5-1 with TRBJ2-5, with 9 bases identical to TRBD1. V lost 4 bases to trimming and J lost 5 bases; unmatched junction nucleotides: 6. The CDR3 has 14 amino acids. Germline V lookup: CDR1 SGHRS, CDR2 YFSETQ.

This chain uses TRBV27 with TRBJ1-5, with 8 bases that match TRBD1. This CDR3 is 17 amino acids long. Germline loops: CDR1 MNHEY, CDR2 SMNVEV (reference sequence). V gave up 4 bases and J gave up 4 bases; unmatched junction bases: 12. CDR3 DNA sequence: TGTGCCAGCAGTTCAACCGCTCAGGGGGCGGCAAATCAGCCCCAGCATTTT. It specifies CASSSTAQGAANQPQHF.

The V and J genes are TRBV7-8 and TRBJ2-7; possible D gene TRBD2, 5 bases. The CDR3 contains 14 residues. Per the germline V gene, CDR1 is SGHVS and CDR2 is FQNEAQ. Trimming took 7 bases from V and 3 from J, leaving 16 bases between them. This CDR3 is CASTQTNSVYEQYF. CDR3 DNA: TGTGCCAGCACCCAGACTAACTCCGTCTACGAGCAGTACTTC.

The chain recombines TRBV5-5 with TRBJ2-2, with TRBD2 matching over 7 bases. V lost 4 bases and J lost 5; bases outside the gene matches: 11. The CDR3 runs 16 residues. Germline V CDR1 and CDR2: SGHKS, YYEKEE (reference sequence). The CDR3 is CASSLRAGEGTGELFF. The DNA of the CDR3 is TGTGCCAGCAGCCTAAGGGCGGGAGAGGGAACCGGGGAGCTGTTTTTT.

The chain recombines TRBV18 with TRBJ1-2, with 8 bases aligning to TRBD1. There are 13 residues in the CDR3. CDR1 KGHSH and CDR2 LQKENI come from the germline V gene. After removal of 3 bases from V and 8 bases from J, the junction contained 5 bases not matched to a gene. CDR3 amino acids: CASSPDRGLGYTF. CDR3 nucleotide sequence: TGTGCCAGCTCACCCGACAGGGGCTTGGGCTACACCTTC. The whole variable domain, remainder taken from reference TRBV18 and TRBJ1-2, is NAGVMQNPRHLVRRRGQEARLRCSPMKGHSHVYWYRQLPEEGLKFMVYLQKENIIDESGMPKERFSAEFPKEGPSILRIQQVVRGDSAAYFCASSPDRGLGYTFGSGTRLTVV.

The V gene is TRBV19, the J gene TRBJ1-3, with 7 bases identical to TRBD1. Germline assignment: CDR1 LNHDA and CDR2 SQIVND (reference sequence). The trim removed 9 bases at V and 0 bases at J, leaving 8 bases unmatched. The CDR3 has 15 amino acids. The CDR3 DNA reads as TGTGCCAGCCTTCCGGGACAGAGCTCTGGAAACACCATATATTTT. This translates into CASLPGQSSGNTIYF.

This clone is classed as medium-sized (0.01 to 0.1%). This chain joins TRBV5-4 and TRBJ2-3; TRBD2 matches at 13 bases. V shed 4 bases and J 2 bases; nucleotides not matched to a gene: 7. The CDR3 length is 17 residues. Germline CDR1 SGHNT, CDR2 YYREEE (reference sequence). Here the CDR3 reads CASSVRLAGGPTDTQYF. The CDR3 nucleotides read TGTGCCAGCAGCGTGAGACTAGCGGGAGGTCCCACAGATACGCAGTATTTT.

This clone has a single count. The J gene is TRBJ2-5, the V gene TRBV23-1; no clear D. TRBV23-1 is an open reading frame whose function is uncertain. CDR3 length: 14 amino acids. Trimming removed 4 bases from V and 4 bases from J, with 13 bases in between. The CDR3: CASSRLLGGETQYF. CDR3 in DNA: TGCGCCAGCAGTCGATTACTCGGTGGAGAGACCCAGTACTTC.

This sequence joins TRBV5-8 and TRBJ1-1; D is ambiguous. CDR3 length: 13 residues. The V gene lost 5 bases and the J gene lost 0 bases, with 8 bases spanning the gap. CDR1 and CDR2 from the germline V gene are SGHTS and YDEGEE. The CDR3 coding sequence is TGTGCCAGCAGGTATACAATGAACACTGAAGCTTTCTTT. It translates to CASRYTMNTEAFF.

This clone was counted a few times. This rearrangement joins TRBV6-1 to TRBJ1-5; D not resolved. Trimming stripped 2 bases from V and 7 bases from J, with 12 bases between. CDR1 and CDR2 from the germline V gene are MNHNS and SASEGT. The CDR3 has 14 residues. For the CDR3, the DNA is TGTGCCAGCAGTGAATCGGGGTTTGGGCAGCCCCAGCATTTT. Protein product: CASSESGFGQPQHF.

The V and J genes are TRBV19 and TRBJ2-1, with TRBD2 as a possible D gene (5 bases). Germline CDR1 is LNHDA and CDR2 is SQIVND (reference sequence). CDR3 length: 11 amino acids. Trimming shortened V by 9 bases and J by 10 bases, and 13 bases separated the two germline ends. The CDR3 nucleotides are TGTGCCAGCAGGACTTTGGGGGAGCAGTTCTTC. This codes for CASRTLGEQFF.

This sequence joins TRBV7-9 and TRBJ1-5, with 9 bases identical to TRBD1. The CDR3 spans 16 residues. With V trimmed by 1 base and J by 5 bases, 6 bases remained unmatched. Germline V CDR1 and CDR2: SEHNR, FQNEAQ (reference sequence). The CDR3 here is CASSLGQGVDHQPQHF. The DNA for the CDR3 is TGTGCCAGCAGCTTAGGACAGGGGGTCGACCATCAGCCCCAGCATTTT.

The chain combines TRBV30 with TRBJ2-1; TRBD2 agrees at 9 bases. Germline loops: CDR1 GTSNPN, CDR2 SVGIG (reference sequence). With V trimmed by 2 bases and J by 4 bases, 3 bases remained unmatched. The CDR3 contains 14 residues. The CDR3 nucleotides read TGTGCCTGGAGTATGGGACTAGCATACAATGAGCAGTTCTTC. Its protein product is CAWSMGLAYNEQFF.

This clone has a single count. The V gene is TRBV20-1, the J gene TRBJ2-1; D gene unclear. This CDR3 has 11 amino acids. V lost 5 bases and J lost 9, with 11 bases in between. Germline loops: CDR1 DFQATT, CDR2 SNEGSKA (reference sequence). In nucleotides, the CDR3 is TGCAGTGCTCCCGCCCACGGTGAGCAGTTCTTC. This sequence encodes CSAPAHGEQFF.

The chain recombines TRBV5-1 with TRBJ1-4; unclear D gene. CDR1 is SGHRS, CDR2 YFSETQ, per germline. Deletions cut 2 bases from V and 0 bases from J, with 8 bases between. This CDR3 is 15 amino acids long. In nucleotides, the CDR3 is TGCGCCAGCAGCTTTGACTCCACAACTAATGAAAAACTGTTTTTT. Translation: CASSFDSTTNEKLFF.

V and J are TRBV7-9 and TRBJ2-5, with 7 bases lining up with TRBD1. The length of the CDR3 is 14 residues. Trimming removed 5 bases from V and 4 bases from J; junction bases left unmatched: 7. Germline-derived CDR1 and CDR2 are SEHNR and FQNEAQ (reference sequence). The CDR3 nucleotides read TGTGCCAGCAGCCAACCGACAGGGCGAGAGACCCAGTACTTC. Translated, it gives CASSQPTGRETQYF.